Following are 4 T cell receptor beta chains from one sample sequenced in a study of blood T cell repertoires in COVID-19. Libraries were prepared by immunoSEQ multiplex PCR; TCRdb keeps only in-frame clonotypes and omits some of them. The sample consists of around 70,000 clones, roughly nine tenths of them appearing once. Source material: peripheral blood. Receptors were obtained from a man aged 50 or older with COVID-19, enrolled during active disease.

The chain has TRBV11-2 and TRBJ1-1, with 7 nucleotides matching TRBD1. The ends lost 0 bases at V and 1 base at J; junction bases unmatched: 2. Per the germline V gene, CDR1 is SGHAT and CDR2 is FQNNGV. CDR3 length equals 15 residues. The CDR3 here is CASSLEGGSNTEAFF. CDR3 in DNA: TGTGCCAGCAGCTTAGAAGGGGGCTCGAACACTGAAGCTTTCTTT.

The DNA for the CDR3 is TGTGCCAGCACCGCGACAGGGACGGCCTATGGCTACACCTTC. Translation: CASTATGTAYGYTF. J is TRBJ1-2 and V is TRBV7-9, with 7 bases matching TRBD1. J gave up 4 bases and V 7 bases, and 9 bases lay outside the gene matches. CDR3 length equals 14 residues. Germline CDR1 reads SEHNR; CDR2 reads FQNEAQ (reference sequence).

Written as DNA, the CDR3 is TGTGCCAGCAGTTATCGACCGGGACAGGTTCACTACGAGCAGTACTTC. It translates to CASSYRPGQVHYEQYF. The chain carries TRBV6-2 or TRBV6-3 and TRBJ2-7, with TRBD1 identical over 8 bases. The CDR3 has 16 residues. The V segment lost 3 bases and the J segment 3 bases; nucleotides outside the gene matches: 10. The germline V gene has CDR1 MNHEY and CDR2 SVGEGT.

The chain carries TRBV29-1 and TRBJ2-7, with 7 positions matching TRBD1. Per germline, CDR1 SQVTM and CDR2 ANQGSEA. The CDR3 sequence is 14 residues long. V dropped 6 bases and J dropped 0; count of bases not matched to a gene: 8. For the CDR3, the DNA is TGCAGCGTCGATGACAGGGACCTCTCCTACGAGCAGTACTTC. It codes for CSVDDRDLSYEQYF.